This T cell receptor beta chain was retrieved from a study of T cells in Graves' hyperthyroidism and ophthalmopathy. Study-level background: Initial diagnosis, before any treatment, was when peripheral blood was collected.

Each person with ophthalmopathy scored at least 3 on the Clinical Activity Score, reached NOSPECS grade 4 or higher, and had been ill under 3 months. Regions amplified from RNA transcripts were the TCR beta CDR3 regions. First-round RT-PCR of the TCR CDR3 relied on the HTBI primer set. Each CDR3 protein is one row after TCRdb ran MiXCR on the multiplex PCR reads. The sample yields about 530,000 distinct CDR3 sequences, 15% to 20% seen once. Losses at the gene ends were 3 bases for V and 2 bases for J; bases not matched to a gene: 5. This CDR3 region has 16 residues. Germline-derived CDR1 and CDR2 are LGHDT and YNNKEL (reference sequence). Turning to this clonotype: Its antigen is unknown.

Study-level findings and limits: Most thyroid-expanded clonotypes above 0.001 were also found in blood.

Sequencing used blood. This sequence joins TRBV3-1 and TRBJ1-3, with 9 bases lining up with TRBD1. The receptor was isolated from a woman under 30 with Graves' ophthalmopathy. Here the CDR3 reads CASSHPGTGTGNTIYF. The CDR3 region has the DNA TGTGCCAGCAGCCACCCCGGGACAGGGACTGGAAACACCATATATTTT.